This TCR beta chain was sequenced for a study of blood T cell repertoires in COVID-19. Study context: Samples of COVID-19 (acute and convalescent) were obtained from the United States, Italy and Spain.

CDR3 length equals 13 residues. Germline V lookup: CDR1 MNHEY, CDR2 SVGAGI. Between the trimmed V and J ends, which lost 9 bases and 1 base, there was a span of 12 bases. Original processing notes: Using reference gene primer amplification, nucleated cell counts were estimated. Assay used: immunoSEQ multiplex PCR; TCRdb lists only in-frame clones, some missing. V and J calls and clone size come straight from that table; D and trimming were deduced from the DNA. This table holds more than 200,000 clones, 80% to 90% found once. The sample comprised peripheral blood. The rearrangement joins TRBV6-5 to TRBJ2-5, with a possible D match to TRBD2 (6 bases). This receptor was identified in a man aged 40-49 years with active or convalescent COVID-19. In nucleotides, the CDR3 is TGTGCCAGTGGGAGGCCCTCCCAAGAGACCCAGTACTTC. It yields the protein CASGRPSQETQYF.